The 16 T cell receptor beta chains reported below all come from one sample, sequenced in a study of cytomegalovirus exposure and HLA in healthy donors (dated by TCRdb to 2016 to 2017). Receptors were amplified or captured by the immunoSEQ multiplex PCR assay. For the multiplex PCR, a mixture combining 60 forward primers for TCR Vbeta segments and 13 reverse primers for TCR Jbeta segments was used. TCRdb took this table from immuneACCESS and kept in-frame rearrangements with V and J called. Such tables lack part of the clones; where checked against another copy, unresolved V genes explain under half of the gap, and the rest is unexplained. The sample contains some 130,000 clones, about 80% of them found a single time. 2.2% of the sample is in the top ten clones. The sequencing input was PBMCs. These receptors all come from a man aged 25 to 40 in good health and CMV-seronegative.

Worth noting for this clone: This specimen includes other DNA sequences encoding the same CDR3. The genes are TRBV27 and TRBJ1-5; D perhaps matches TRBD1 (5 bases). V shed 6 bases and J shed 4 bases, with 7 bases lying between them. CDR1 and CDR2 from the germline V gene are MNHEY and SMNVEV (reference sequence). This CDR3 has 12 residues. CDR3 nucleotides: TGTGCCAGCAGCAGGGATAATCAGCCCCAGCATTTT. Translation: CASSRDNQPQHF.

This clone was counted only a few times. This chain connects TRBV5-6 to TRBJ2-7; possibly TRBD2 for D (5 bases). There are 13 residues in the CDR3. Germline V gene lookup returns CDR1 SGHDT and CDR2 YYEEEE. Trimming removed 0 bases at V and 2 bases at J, with 6 bases between. CDR3 sequence reads: CASSLGLTYEQYF. Written as DNA, the CDR3 is TGTGCCAGCAGCTTGGGACTAACCTACGAGCAGTACTTC. The variable domain in full, completed from reference TRBV5-6 and TRBJ2-7, reads DAGVTQSPTHLIKTRGQQVTLRCSPKSGHDTVSWYQQALGQGPQFIFQYYEEEERQRGNFPDRFSGHQFPNYSSELNVNALLLGDSALYLCASSLGLTYEQYFGPGTRLTVT.

The chain joins TRBV6-1 to TRBJ1-1; TRBD1 might be the D (6 bases). CDR1 MNHNS and CDR2 SASEGT come from the germline V gene. Between the trimmed V and J ends, which lost 9 bases and 4 bases, there was a span of 21 bases. The CDR3 runs 15 residues. The CDR3 DNA is TGTGCCAGTAGACCGGGGGGCTCGTTCTTCACTGAAGCTTTCTTT. Encoded protein: CASRPGGSFFTEAFF.

This rearrangement joins TRBV5-4 to TRBJ2-1; 9 bases line up with TRBD2. This CDR3 region has 16 residues. Germline lookup yields CDR1 SGHNT and CDR2 YYREEE (reference sequence). Trimming took 5 bases from V and 4 from J; bases not matched to a gene: 10. CDR3 loop: CASSPSQREAYNEQFF. In DNA, the CDR3 is TGTGCCAGCAGTCCAAGTCAGCGGGAGGCATACAATGAGCAGTTCTTC.

The rearrangement links TRBV12-5 to TRBJ1-2; 7 bases line up with TRBD1. The trim removed 6 bases at V and 4 bases at J, leaving 2 bases unmatched. CDR3 length: 12 residues. From germline, CDR1 is LGHNT and CDR2 FRNRAP. The CDR3 here is CASGTGTYGYTF. CDR3 nucleotides: TGTGCTAGTGGGACAGGGACCTATGGCTACACCTTC.

This clone was seen just once. This chain links TRBV29-1 with TRBJ2-4; D unresolved. CDR1 and CDR2 from the germline V gene are SQVTM and ANQGSEA. CDR3 length equals 12 residues. With 7 bases removed from V and 5 bases from J, the gap between germline ends came to 12 bases. The CDR3 nucleotides read TGCAGCGCCCTCCGGAGCCAAAACATTCAGTACTTC. Its protein is CSALRSQNIQYF.

This chain joins TRBV29-1 and TRBJ2-5; 9 nucleotides agree with TRBD1. Trimming removed 4 bases from V and 4 bases from J; junction bases left unmatched: 7. This CDR3 comprises 14 residues. The germline CDR1 and CDR2 sequences are SQVTM and ANQGSEA. In DNA form, the CDR3 reads TGCAGCGTTGTGGGGACAGGGATAGGAGAGACCCAGTACTTC. As protein: CSVVGTGIGETQYF.

The chain carries TRBV6-6 and TRBJ2-6; D uncertain. Germline CDR1 is MNHNY and CDR2 is SVGAGI (reference sequence). The CDR3 is 15 residues long. Trimming stripped 4 bases from V and 0 bases from J, with 7 bases between. The CDR3 nucleotides are TGTGCCAGCAGTTCCACAAGCTCTGGGGCCAACGTCCTGACTTTC. Residues: CASSSTSSGANVLTF.

The chain is built from TRBV5-6 and TRBJ1-5; 8 nucleotides agree with TRBD1. The CDR3 has 17 amino acids. Trimming at V came to 3 bases and at J to 2 bases, leaving 10 bases not matched to a gene. Per germline, CDR1 SGHDT and CDR2 YYEEEE. The CDR3 protein is CASSYYRGGFGNQPQHF. In nucleotides, the CDR3 is TGTGCCAGCAGCTATTACAGGGGGGGGTTCGGCAATCAGCCCCAGCATTTT.

The J gene is TRBJ2-3, the V gene TRBV27; 7 bases are shared with TRBD1. V lost 4 bases, J lost 5 bases, and 6 bases stayed unmatched. The germline V gene encodes CDR1 MNHEY and CDR2 SMNVEV (reference sequence). This CDR3 has 14 amino acids. The CDR3 is CASSSTGVGDTQYF. The CDR3 region has the DNA TGTGCCAGCAGTTCAACAGGGGTTGGAGATACGCAGTATTTT.

This clone was seen more than once but under ten times. The V gene is TRBV6-5, the J gene TRBJ1-5, with D unresolved. V gave up 6 bases and J gave up 5 bases, with 8 bases separating them. The CDR3 length is 12 residues. The germline V gene has CDR1 MNHEY and CDR2 SVGAGI. In nucleotides, the CDR3 is TGTGCCAGCAGCTCCCCAGATCAGCCCCAGCATTTT. Residues: CASSSPDQPQHF.

The chain employs TRBV28 and TRBJ2-7; 9 positions match TRBD2. This CDR3 has 15 amino acids. CDR1 MDHEN and CDR2 SYDVKM come from the germline V gene. The V and J ends lost 1 base and 7 bases, in that order; junction bases with no gene match: 8. CDR3 residues: CASSLSGLALREQYF. In DNA, the CDR3 is TGTGCCAGCAGTTTATCGGGACTAGCCCTGAGGGAGCAGTACTTC.

This clone was recorded once. This chain connects TRBV15 to TRBJ2-1; D possibly corresponds to TRBD1 (5 bases). This CDR3 has 18 residues. From germline, CDR1 is LNHNV and CDR2 YYDKDF (reference sequence). The germline V and J ends were trimmed by 1 base and 6 bases, with 22 bases remaining between them. The CDR3 here is CATSRAPDRARQGNEQFF. CDR3 in DNA: TGTGCCACCAGCAGAGCTCCTGACCGGGCCCGCCAGGGCAATGAGCAGTTCTTC.

The chain couples TRBV9 to TRBJ2-3, with TRBD2 matching 14 bases. Germline V gives CDR1 SGDLS, CDR2 YYNGEE. The CDR3 runs 16 residues. The J segment lost 4 bases and the V segment lost 4 bases, leaving 5 bases of the junction unmatched. The CDR3 loop is CASSSGLAGVSDTQYF. The CDR3 nucleotides are TGTGCCAGCAGCTCGGGACTAGCGGGAGTGTCAGATACGCAGTATTTT.

In its sample, this clone was seen once. This chain uses TRBV19 with TRBJ2-7; 7 positions agree with TRBD1. The CDR3 runs 12 residues. V was pared by 4 bases and J by 9 bases, with 6 bases of the junction left unmatched. The germline CDR1 and CDR2 sequences are LNHDA and SQIVND (reference sequence). CDR3 residues: CASSTRQGWQYF. CDR3 bases: TGTGCCAGTAGTACCCGACAGGGCTGGCAGTACTTC.

The chain employs TRBV30 and TRBJ1-1, with 7 bases matching TRBD1. Trimming took 2 bases from V and 0 from J; bases not matched to a gene: 9. Germline lookup yields CDR1 GTSNPN and CDR2 SVGIG (reference sequence). CDR3 length: 16 amino acids. The CDR3 sequence is CAWSTNSGQMNTEAFF. In DNA, the CDR3 is TGTGCCTGGAGTACAAATTCGGGACAGATGAACACTGAAGCTTTCTTT.